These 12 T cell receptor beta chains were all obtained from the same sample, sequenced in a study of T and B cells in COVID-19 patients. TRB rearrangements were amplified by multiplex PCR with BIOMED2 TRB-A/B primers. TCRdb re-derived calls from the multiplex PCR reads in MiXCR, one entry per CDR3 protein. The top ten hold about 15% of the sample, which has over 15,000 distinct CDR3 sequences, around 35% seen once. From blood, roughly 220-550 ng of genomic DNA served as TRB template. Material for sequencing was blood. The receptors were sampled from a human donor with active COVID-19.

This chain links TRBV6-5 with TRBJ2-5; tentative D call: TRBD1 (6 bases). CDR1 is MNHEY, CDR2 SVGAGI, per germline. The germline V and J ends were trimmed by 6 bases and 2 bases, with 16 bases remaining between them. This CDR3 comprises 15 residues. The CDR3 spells CASSRTPGQQETQYF. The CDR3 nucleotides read TGTGCCAGCAGCCGCACCCCCGGACAGCAAGAGACCCAGTACTTC.

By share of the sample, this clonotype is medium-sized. CDR3 in DNA: TGCAGCGTCCCCGGACTAGCGGGAGAGCAGTACGTC. Protein: CSVPGLAGEQYV. The gene calls are TRBV29-1 and TRBJ2-7; 12 bases align to TRBD2. The germline V gene encodes CDR1 SQVTM and CDR2 ANQGSEA. Trimming cost V 6 bases and J 7 bases; bases outside gene matches: 4. This CDR3 has 12 amino acids.

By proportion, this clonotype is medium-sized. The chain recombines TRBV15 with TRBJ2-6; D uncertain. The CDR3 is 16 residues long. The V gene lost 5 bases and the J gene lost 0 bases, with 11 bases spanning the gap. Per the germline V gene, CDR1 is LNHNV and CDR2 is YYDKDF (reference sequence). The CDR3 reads CATSPTSDSGANVLTF. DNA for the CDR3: TGTGCCACCAGCCCCACATCGGACTCTGGGGCCAACGTCCTGACTTTC.

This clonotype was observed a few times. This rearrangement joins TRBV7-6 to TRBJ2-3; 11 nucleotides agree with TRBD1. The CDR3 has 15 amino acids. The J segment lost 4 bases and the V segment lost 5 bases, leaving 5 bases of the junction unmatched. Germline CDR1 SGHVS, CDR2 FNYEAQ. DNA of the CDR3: TGTGCCAGCAGCATGGGACAGGGGGTCGCAGATACGCAGTATTTT. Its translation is CASSMGQGVADTQYF.

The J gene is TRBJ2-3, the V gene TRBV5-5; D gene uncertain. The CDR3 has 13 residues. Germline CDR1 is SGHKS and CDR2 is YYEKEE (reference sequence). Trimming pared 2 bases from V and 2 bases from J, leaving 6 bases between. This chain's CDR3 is CASSFVITDTQYF. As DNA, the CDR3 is TGTGCCAGCAGCTTTGTGATCACAGATACGCAGTATTTT.

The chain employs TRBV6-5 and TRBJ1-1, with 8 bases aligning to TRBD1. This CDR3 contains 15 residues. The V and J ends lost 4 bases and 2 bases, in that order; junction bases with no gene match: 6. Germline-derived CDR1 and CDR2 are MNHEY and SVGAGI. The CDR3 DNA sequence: TGTGCCAGCAGTTTATACAGGGGGACTAACACTGAAGCTTTCTTT. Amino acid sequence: CASSLYRGTNTEAFF.

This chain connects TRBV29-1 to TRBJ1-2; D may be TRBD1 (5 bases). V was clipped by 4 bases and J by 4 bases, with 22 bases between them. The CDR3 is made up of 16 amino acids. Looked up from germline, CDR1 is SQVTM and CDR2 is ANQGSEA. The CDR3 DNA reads TGCAGCGTTGCGGCTACCTCGAAGCCACAGGTCTATGGCTACACCTTC. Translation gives CSVAATSKPQVYGYTF.

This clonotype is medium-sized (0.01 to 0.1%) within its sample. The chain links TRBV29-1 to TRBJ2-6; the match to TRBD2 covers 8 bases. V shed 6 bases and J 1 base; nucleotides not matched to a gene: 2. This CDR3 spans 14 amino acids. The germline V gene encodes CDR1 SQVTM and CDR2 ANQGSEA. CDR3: CSVRGGSGANVLTF. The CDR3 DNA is TGCAGCGTCCGGGGGGGGTCTGGGGCCAACGTCCTGACTTTC.

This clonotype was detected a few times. The CDR3 spells CASSPGFEGSDTQYF. CDR3 bases: TGTGCCAGCAGCCCGGGATTTGAGGGTTCAGATACGCAGTATTTT. V gene TRBV5-6 combines with J gene TRBJ2-3; TRBD2 might be the D (5 bases). CDR1 is SGHDT, CDR2 YYEEEE, per germline. Trimming shortened V by 4 bases and J by 4 bases, and 16 bases separated the two germline ends. The CDR3 has 15 amino acids.

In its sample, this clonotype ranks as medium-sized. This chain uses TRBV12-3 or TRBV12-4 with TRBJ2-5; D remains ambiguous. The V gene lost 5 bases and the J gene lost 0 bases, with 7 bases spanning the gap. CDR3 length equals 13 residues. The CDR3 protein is CASSEHDQETQYF. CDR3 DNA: TGTGCCAGCAGTGAACATGACCAAGAGACCCAGTACTTC.

The CDR3 DNA reads TGTGCCAGCAGCTTCCGGACTACCGGGACCGGGGAGCTGTTTTTT. Translated: CASSFRTTGTGELFF. V gene TRBV5-6 combines with J gene TRBJ2-2, with a possible D match to TRBD2 (6 bases). The CDR3 is made up of 15 amino acids. V was cut by 2 bases and J by 5 bases, with 13 bases left in between. CDR1 is SGHDT and CDR2 is YYEEEE in the germline V gene.

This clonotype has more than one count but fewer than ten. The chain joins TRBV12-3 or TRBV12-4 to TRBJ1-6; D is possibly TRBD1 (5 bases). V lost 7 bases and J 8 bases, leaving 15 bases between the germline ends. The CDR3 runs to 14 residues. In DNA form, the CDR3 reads TGTGCCAGCACCTGGGGGACGAGGGATTCACCCCTCCACTTT. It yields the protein CASTWGTRDSPLHF.